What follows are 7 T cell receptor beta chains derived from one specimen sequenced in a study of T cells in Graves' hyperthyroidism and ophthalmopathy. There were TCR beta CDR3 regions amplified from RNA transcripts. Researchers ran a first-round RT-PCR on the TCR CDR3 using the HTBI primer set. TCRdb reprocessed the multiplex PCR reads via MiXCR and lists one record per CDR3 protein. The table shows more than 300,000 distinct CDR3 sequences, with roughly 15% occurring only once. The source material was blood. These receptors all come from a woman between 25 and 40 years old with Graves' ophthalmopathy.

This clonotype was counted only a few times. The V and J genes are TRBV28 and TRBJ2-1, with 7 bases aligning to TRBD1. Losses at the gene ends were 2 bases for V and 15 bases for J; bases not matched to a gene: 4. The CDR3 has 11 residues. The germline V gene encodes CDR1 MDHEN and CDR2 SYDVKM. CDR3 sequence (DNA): TGTGCCAGCAGTTTACAAGGGGGCGCGTTCTTC. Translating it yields CASSLQGGAFF.

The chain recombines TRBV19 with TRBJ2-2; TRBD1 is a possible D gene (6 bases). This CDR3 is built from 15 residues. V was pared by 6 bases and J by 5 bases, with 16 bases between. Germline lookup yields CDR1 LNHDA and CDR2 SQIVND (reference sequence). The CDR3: CASRRGTIGTGELFF. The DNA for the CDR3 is TGTGCCAGTAGAAGGGGGACAATCGGGACCGGGGAGCTGTTTTTT.

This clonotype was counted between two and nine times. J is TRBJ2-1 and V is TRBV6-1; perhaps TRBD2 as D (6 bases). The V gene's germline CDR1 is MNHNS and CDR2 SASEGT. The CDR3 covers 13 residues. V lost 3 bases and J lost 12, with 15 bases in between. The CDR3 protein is CASSDGAGLGQFF. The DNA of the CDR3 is TGTGCCAGCAGTGACGGGGCGGGGCTAGGGCAGTTCTTC.

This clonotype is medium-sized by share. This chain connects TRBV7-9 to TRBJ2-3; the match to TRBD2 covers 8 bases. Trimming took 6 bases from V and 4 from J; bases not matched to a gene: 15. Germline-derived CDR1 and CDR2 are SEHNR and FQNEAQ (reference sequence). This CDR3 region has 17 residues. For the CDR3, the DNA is TGTGCCAGCAGACCCAGGCAAAGCGGGGGTTTCCCAGATACGCAGTATTTT. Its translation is CASRPRQSGGFPDTQYF.

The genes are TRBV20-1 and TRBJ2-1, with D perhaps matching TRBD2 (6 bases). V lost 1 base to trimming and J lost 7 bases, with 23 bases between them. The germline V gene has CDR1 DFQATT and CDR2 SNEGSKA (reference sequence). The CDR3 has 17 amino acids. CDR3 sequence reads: CSARVETGDFFRNEQFF. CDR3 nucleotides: TGCAGTGCTAGAGTTGAAACTGGGGACTTCTTTCGTAATGAGCAGTTCTTC.

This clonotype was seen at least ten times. CDR3 protein: CAWSGQGNQPQHF. The CDR3, as DNA: TGTGCCTGGAGTGGACAGGGGAACCAGCCCCAGCATTTT. The chain couples TRBV30 to TRBJ1-5; TRBD1 agrees at 8 bases. Germline CDR1 reads GTSNPN; CDR2 reads SVGIG (reference sequence). The CDR3 contains 13 residues. Unmatched junction bases numbered 3, after V lost 1 base and J lost 7 bases.

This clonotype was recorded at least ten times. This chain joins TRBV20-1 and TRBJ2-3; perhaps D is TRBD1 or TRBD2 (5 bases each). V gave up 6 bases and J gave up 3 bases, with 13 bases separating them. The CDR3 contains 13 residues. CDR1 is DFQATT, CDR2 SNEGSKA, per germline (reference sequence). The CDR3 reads CSALFGATDTQYF. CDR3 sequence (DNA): TGCAGTGCACTATTCGGGGCAACAGATACGCAGTATTTT.